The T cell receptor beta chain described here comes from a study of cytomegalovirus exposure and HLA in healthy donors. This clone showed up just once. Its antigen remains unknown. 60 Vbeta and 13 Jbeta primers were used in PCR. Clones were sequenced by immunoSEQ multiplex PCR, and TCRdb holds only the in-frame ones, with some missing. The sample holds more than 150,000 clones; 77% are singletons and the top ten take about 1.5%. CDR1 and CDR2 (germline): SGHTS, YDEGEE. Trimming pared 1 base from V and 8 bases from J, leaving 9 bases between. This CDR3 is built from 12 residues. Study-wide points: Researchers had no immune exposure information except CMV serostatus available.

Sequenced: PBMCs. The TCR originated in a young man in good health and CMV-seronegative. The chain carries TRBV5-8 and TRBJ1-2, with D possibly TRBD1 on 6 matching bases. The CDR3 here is CASSLLGAGYTF. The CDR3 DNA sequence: TGTGCCAGCAGCTTGTTGGGGGCCGGCTACACCTTC.